Below, 5 T cell receptor beta chains from the same sample are listed, as sequenced in a study of blood T cells in healthy people across ages. A second roughly 6 to 12 cycle PCR used barcoded and J-beta primers. One entry per CDR3 protein results from TCRdb running MiXCR on the 5' RACE reads. In the table there are 1.5 million to 2 million distinct CDR3 sequences, about 49% of which are singletons. Sequenced material: blood. These receptors all come from a woman aged 40 to 50 in good health.

This clonotype was seen a handful of times. This chain joins TRBV3-1 and TRBJ2-1; D is unresolved. From germline, CDR1 is LGHDT and CDR2 YNNKEL (reference sequence). The V end was cut by 3 bases, the J end by 8 bases, with 14 bases between. This CDR3 has 14 amino acids. Here the CDR3 reads CASSHLNLLDEQFF. The CDR3 nucleotides read TGTGCCAGCAGCCATTTAAATCTCCTCGATGAGCAGTTCTTC.

The genes are TRBV15 and TRBJ2-6; D possibly matches TRBD1 or TRBD2 (5 bases each). CDR1 LNHNV and CDR2 YYDKDF come from the germline V gene (reference sequence). V was cut by 4 bases and J by 0 bases, with 7 bases left in between. CDR3 size: 15 residues. The CDR3 coding sequence is TGTGCCACCAGCATTGGGGGCTCTGGGGCCAACGTCCTGACTTTC. Amino acid sequence: CATSIGGSGANVLTF.

This clonotype was observed once. The V gene is TRBV6-5, the J gene TRBJ2-1; possible D gene TRBD1, 6 bases. Trimming removed 3 bases at V and 9 bases at J, with 18 bases between. The germline V gene encodes CDR1 MNHEY and CDR2 SVGAGI. The CDR3 has 15 amino acids. This CDR3 is CASSYNRALAGEQFF. The CDR3 DNA reads as TGTGCCAGCAGTTATAACAGGGCCTTAGCCGGTGAGCAGTTCTTC.

The chain couples TRBV6-5 to TRBJ2-1; TRBD1 aligns across 7 bases. Germline loops: CDR1 MNHEY, CDR2 SVGAGI. V lost 6 bases and J lost 6; bases outside the gene matches: 11. CDR3 length: 15 amino acids. This chain's CDR3 is CASRQGTELRNEQFF. The CDR3 bases are TGTGCCAGCAGGCAAGGGACAGAGCTACGCAATGAGCAGTTCTTC.

Concerning this clonotype: This sequence may be a read error, since a much larger clone differs from it by one base. The gene calls are TRBV20-1 and TRBJ2-7, with TRBD1 as a possible D gene (6 bases). With 4 bases removed from V and 2 bases from J, the gap between germline ends came to 18 bases. The CDR3 is 15 residues long. Germline V CDR1 and CDR2: DFQATT, SNEGSKA (reference sequence). The CDR3 spells CSAIALVRTAYEQYF. The CDR3 coding sequence is TGCAGTGCTATCGCCCTAGTACGGACAGCCTACGAGCAGTACTTC.